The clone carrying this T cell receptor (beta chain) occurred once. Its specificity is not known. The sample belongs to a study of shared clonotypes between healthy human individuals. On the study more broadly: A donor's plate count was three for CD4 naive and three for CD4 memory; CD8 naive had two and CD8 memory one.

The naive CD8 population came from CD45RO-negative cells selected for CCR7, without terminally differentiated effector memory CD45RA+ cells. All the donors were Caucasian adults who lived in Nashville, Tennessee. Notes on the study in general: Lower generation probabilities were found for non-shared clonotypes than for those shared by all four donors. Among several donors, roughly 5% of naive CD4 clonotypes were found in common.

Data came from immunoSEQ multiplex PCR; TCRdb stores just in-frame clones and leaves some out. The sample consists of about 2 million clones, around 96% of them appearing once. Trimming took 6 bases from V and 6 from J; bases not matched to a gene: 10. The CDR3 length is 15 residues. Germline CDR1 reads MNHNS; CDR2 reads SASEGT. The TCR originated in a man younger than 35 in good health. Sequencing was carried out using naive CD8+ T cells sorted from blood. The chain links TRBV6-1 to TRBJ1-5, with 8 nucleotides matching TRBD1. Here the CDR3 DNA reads TGTGCCAGCAGCCTACTCGCAGGGGGCGTTCAGCCCCAGCATTTT. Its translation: CASSLLAGGVQPQHF.